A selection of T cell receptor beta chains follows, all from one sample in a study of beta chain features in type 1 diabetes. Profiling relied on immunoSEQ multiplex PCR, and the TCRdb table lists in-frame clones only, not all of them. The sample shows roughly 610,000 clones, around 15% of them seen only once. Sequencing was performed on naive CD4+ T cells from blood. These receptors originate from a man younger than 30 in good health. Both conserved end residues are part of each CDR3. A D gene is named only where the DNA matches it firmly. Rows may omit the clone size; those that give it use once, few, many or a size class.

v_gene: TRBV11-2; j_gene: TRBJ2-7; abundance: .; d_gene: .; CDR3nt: TGTGCCAGCAGCTTAGCTCGGAGAGGAGAGAGGTACTTC; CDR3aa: CASSLARRGERYF
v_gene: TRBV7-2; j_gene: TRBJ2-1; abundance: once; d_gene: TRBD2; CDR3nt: TGTGCCAGCAGCCCCCGGACTAGCGGGAGGGCGGGATACAATGAGCAGTTCTTC; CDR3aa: CASSPRTSGRAGYNEQFF
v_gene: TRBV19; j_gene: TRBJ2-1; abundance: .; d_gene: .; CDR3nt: TGTGCCACCCTTACGCGACTCCCCCCGCATGAGCAGTTCTTC; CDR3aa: CATLTRLPPHEQFF
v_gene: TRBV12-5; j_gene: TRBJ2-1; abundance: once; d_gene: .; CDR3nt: TGTGCTAGTGGTTTACACACGGGGCTAGCGAACAATGAGCAGTTCTTC; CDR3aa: CASGLHTGLANNEQFF
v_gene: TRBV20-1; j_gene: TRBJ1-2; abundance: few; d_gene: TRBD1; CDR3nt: TGCAGTGGACAGGGGAACTATGGCTACACCTTC; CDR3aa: CSGQGNYGYTF
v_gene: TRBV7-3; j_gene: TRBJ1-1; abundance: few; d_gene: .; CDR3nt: TGTGCCAGCAGGAGACGGACAAACACTGAAGCTTTCTTT; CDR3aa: CASRRRTNTEAFF
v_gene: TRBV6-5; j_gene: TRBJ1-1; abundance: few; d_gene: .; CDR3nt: TGTGCCAGCAGCCGGGGGACGCGGGGGACTGAAGCTTTCTTT; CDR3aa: CASSRGTRGTEAFF
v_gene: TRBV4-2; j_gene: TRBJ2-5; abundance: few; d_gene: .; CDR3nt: TGTGCCAGCAGCCAAGACGTGCCTAGACAAGAGACCCAGTACTTC; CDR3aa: CASSQDVPRQETQYF
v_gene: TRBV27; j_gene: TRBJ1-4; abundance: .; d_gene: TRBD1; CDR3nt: TGTGCCAGCAGTTTTGACAGGGGAACTAATGAAAAACTGTTTTTT; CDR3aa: CASSFDRGTNEKLFF
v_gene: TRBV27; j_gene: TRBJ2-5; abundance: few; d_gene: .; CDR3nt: TGTGCCAGCAGTCCTCAGGGGATTGAGACCCAGTACTTC; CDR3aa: CASSPQGIETQYF
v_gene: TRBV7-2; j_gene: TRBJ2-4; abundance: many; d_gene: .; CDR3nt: TGTGCCAGCAGTGCCACAGGGAAAGCAAGGAACATTCAGTACTTC; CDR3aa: CASSATGKARNIQYF
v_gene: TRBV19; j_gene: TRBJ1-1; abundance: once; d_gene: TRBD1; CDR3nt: TGTGCCAGTAGTATAGGGGTGACAGGGGGTATTGAAGCTTTCTTT; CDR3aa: CASSIGVTGGIEAFF
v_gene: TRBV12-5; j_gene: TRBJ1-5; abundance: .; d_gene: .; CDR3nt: TGTGCTAGTGGCGCCGGGGGAAATCAGCCCCAGCATTTT; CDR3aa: CASGAGGNQPQHF
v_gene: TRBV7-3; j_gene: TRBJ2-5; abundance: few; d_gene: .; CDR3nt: TGTGCCAGCAGCCTCAGGGCCAAGGAATTGACAGAGACCCAGTACTTC; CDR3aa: CASSLRAKELTETQYF
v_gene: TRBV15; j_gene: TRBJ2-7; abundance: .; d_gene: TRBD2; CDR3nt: TGTGCCACCAGCCGTCCGGGACTAGGGCCATCCGAGCAGTACTTC; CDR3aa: CATSRPGLGPSEQYF
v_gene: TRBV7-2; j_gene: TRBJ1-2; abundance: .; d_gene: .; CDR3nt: TGTGCCAGCAGCTTAGTAGGGGATGGCTACACCTTC; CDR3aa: CASSLVGDGYTF
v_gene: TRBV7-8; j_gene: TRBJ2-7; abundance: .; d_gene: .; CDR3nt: TGTGCCAGCAGCTTAAGGGCACAGGGAGGGGCCTACGAGCAGTACTTC; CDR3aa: CASSLRAQGGAYEQYF
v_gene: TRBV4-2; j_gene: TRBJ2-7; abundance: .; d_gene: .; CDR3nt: TGTGCCAGCAGCTGGGACTCTTACTCCTACGAGCAGTACTTC; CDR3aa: CASSWDSYSYEQYF
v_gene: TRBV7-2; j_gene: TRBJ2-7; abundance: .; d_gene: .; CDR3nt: TGTGCCAGCAGCCCGAGAGCCTACGAGCAGTACTTC; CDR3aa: CASSPRAYEQYF
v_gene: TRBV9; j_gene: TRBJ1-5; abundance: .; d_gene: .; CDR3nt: TGTGCCAGCAGCGAGGGGGGCAATCAGCCCCAGCATTTT; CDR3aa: CASSEGGNQPQHF
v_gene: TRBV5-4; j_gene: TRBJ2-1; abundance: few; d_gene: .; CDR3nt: TGTGCCAGCAGCTTGGTCCTCAATGAGCAGTTCTTC; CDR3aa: CASSLVLNEQFF
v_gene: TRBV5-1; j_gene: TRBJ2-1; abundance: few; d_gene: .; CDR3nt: TGCGCCAGCAGCTTGTATGGGCGAGGGAGCTCCTACAATGAGCAGTTCTTC; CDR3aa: CASSLYGRGSSYNEQFF
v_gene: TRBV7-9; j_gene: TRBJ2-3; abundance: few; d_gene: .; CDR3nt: TGTGCCAGCAGCTTACGAGGGGGCACAGATACGCAGTATTTT; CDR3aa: CASSLRGGTDTQYF
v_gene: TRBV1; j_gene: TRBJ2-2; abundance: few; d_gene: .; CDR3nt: TGCACCAGCACCGGACTAGCGGGAGTGATCACCGGGGAGCTGTTTTTT; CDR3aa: CTSTGLAGVITGELFF
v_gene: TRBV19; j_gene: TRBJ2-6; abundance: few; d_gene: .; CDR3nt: TGTGCCAGTAGTCCACACCGCTCTGGGGCCAACGTCCTGACTTTC; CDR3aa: CASSPHRSGANVLTF
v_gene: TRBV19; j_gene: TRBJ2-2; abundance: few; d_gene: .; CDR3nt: TGTGCCAGTAGAAATCGACAGGAATCGAACACCGGGGAGCTGTTTTTT; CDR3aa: CASRNRQESNTGELFF
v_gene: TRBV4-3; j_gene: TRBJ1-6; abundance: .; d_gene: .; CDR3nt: TGCGCCAGCAGCCTACAAGGCGCACCCCTCCACTTT; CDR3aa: CASSLQGAPLHF
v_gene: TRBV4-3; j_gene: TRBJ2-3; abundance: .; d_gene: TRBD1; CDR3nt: TGCGCCAGCAGCCAAGAATTAGGACAGGGGAGCACAGATACGCAGTATTTT; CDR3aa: CASSQELGQGSTDTQYF
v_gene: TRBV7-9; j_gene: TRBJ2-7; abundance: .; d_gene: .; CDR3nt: TGTGCCAGCGACCGGGACGGAGCCTCCTACGAGCAGTACTTC; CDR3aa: CASDRDGASYEQYF
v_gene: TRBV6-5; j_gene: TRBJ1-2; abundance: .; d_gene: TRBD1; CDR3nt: TGTGCCAGCAGACTTCGGACAGGGATGTTTGGCTACACCTTC; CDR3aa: CASRLRTGMFGYTF
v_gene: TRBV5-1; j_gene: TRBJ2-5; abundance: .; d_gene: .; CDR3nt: TGCGCCAGCAGCTTCTTGCGGGGAGTGGAGACCCAGTACTTC; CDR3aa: CASSFLRGVETQYF
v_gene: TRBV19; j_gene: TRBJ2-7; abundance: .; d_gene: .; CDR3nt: TGTGCCAGTAAGGGGTACCACGAGCAGTACTTC; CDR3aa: CASKGYHEQYF
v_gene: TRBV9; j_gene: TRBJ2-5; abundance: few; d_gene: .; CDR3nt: TGTGCCAGCAGCGTTGGTGGAGCAGGAGAGACCCAGTACTTC; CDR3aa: CASSVGGAGETQYF
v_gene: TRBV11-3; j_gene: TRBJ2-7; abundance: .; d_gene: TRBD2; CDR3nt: TGTGCCAGCAGCCCGGGAGGGGGGCGTGAGCAGTACTTC; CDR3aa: CASSPGGGREQYF
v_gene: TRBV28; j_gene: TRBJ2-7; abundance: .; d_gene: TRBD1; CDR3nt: TGTGCCAGCTGGGACAGGGATGGGAACGAGCAGTACTTC; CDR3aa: CASWDRDGNEQYF
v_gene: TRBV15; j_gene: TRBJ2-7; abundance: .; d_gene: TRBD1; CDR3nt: TGTGCCACCAGCAGGACCGGGACAGCCCCCTACGAGCAGTACTTC; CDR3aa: CATSRTGTAPYEQYF
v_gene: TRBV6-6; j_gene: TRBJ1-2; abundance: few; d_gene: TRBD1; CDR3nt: TGTGCCAGCAGTTACTCCGGGACAGGAGTCAACTATGGCTACACCTTC; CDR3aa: CASSYSGTGVNYGYTF
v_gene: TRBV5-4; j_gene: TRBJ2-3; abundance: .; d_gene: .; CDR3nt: TGTGCCAGCAGCCCAACAGTGACTACTAGCACAGATACGCAGTATTTT; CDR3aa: CASSPTVTTSTDTQYF
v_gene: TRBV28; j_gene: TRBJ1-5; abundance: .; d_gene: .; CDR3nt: TGTGCCAGCAGTTTATGGGACAACTATAGCAATCAGCCCCAGCATTTT; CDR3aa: CASSLWDNYSNQPQHF
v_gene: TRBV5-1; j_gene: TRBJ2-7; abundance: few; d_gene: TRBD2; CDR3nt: TGCGCCAGCAGCTTGGGGACTAGCGGAATCTCCTACGAGCAGTACTTC; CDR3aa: CASSLGTSGISYEQYF
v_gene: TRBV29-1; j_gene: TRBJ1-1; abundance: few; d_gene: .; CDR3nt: TGCAGCGCCTCAACCCGCCTCTACCTCACTGAAGCTTTCTTT; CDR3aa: CSASTRLYLTEAFF
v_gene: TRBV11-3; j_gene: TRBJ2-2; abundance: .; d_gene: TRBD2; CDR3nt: TGTGCCAGCAGCCCAGGCGGAGGCGCGGGGGTAACCGGGGAGCTGTTTTTT; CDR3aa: CASSPGGGAGVTGELFF
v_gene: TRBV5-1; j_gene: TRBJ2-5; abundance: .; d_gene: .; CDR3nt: TGCGCCAGCAGCTTGGACTTCCAAGAGACCCAGTACTTC; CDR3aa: CASSLDFQETQYF
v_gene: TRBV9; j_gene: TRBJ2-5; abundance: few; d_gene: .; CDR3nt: TGTGCCAGCAGCGTAGATTCGCGGGGCCAAGAGACCCAGTACTTC; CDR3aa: CASSVDSRGQETQYF
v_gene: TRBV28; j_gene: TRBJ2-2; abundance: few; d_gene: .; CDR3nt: TGTGCCAGCAGTTTAAGCCCCCTCATTACCGGGGAGCTGTTTTTT; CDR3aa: CASSLSPLITGELFF
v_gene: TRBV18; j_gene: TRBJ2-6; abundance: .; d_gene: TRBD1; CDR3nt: TGTGCCAGCTCAACCTTCACAGGGGCCAACTCTGGGGCCAACGTCCTGACTTTC; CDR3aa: CASSTFTGANSGANVLTF
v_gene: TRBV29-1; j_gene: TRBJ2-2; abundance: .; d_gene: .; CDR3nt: TGCAGCGTTGACACGAAGAACACCGGGGAGCTGTTTTTT; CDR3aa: CSVDTKNTGELFF
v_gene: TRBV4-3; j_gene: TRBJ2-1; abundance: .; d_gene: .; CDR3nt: TGCGCCAGCAGCCACCGCGGAAGAGGGTCCCATGAGCAGTTCTTC; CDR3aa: CASSHRGRGSHEQFF
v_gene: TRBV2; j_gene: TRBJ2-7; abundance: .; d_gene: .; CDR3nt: TGTGCCAGCAGTGGTCTTTACGACTACGAGCAGTACTTC; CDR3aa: CASSGLYDYEQYF
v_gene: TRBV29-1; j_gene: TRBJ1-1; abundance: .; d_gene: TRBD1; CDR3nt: TGCAGCGTTGGGAGGACAGGGAACACTGAAGCTTTCTTT; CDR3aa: CSVGRTGNTEAFF
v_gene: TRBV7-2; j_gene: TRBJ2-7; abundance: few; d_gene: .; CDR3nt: TGTGCCAGCAGCTTAGCTTCTAGGGCCGAGCAGTACTTC; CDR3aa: CASSLASRAEQYF
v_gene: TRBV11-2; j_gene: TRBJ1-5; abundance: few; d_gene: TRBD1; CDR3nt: TGTGCCAGCAGCCCCGGGGGCAGGACAGGGGGCGGACAGCCCCAGCATTTT; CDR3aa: CASSPGGRTGGGQPQHF
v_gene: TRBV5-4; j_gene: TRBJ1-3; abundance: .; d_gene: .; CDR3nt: TGTGCCAGCAGTATCGGATCTGGAAACACCATATATTTT; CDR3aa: CASSIGSGNTIYF
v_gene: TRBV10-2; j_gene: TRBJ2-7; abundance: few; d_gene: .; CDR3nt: TGCGCCAGCAGCACCCTATTCGCCATCTACGAGCAGTACTTC; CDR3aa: CASSTLFAIYEQYF
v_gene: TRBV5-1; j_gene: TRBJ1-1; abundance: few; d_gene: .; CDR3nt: TGCGCCAGCAGCCAGACAGGATTGGGGCGAACTGAAGCTTTCTTT; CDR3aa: CASSQTGLGRTEAFF
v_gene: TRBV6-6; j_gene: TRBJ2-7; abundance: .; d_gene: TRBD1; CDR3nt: TGTGCCAGCACCACGGGGACAGCTTCCTACGAGCAGTACTTC; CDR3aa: CASTTGTASYEQYF
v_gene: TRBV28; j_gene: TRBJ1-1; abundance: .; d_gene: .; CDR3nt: TGTGCCAGCATCGCCACGCCGGGTAACACTGAAGCTTTCTTT; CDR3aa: CASIATPGNTEAFF
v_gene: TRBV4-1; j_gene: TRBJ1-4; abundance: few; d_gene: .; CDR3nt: TGCGCCAGCAGCCAACCGAATGAAAAACTGTTTTTT; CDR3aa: CASSQPNEKLFF
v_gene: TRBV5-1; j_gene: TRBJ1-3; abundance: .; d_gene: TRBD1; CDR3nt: TGCGCCAGCAGCCGCCGGGACAGGGTTTCTGGAAACACCATATATTTT; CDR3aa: CASSRRDRVSGNTIYF
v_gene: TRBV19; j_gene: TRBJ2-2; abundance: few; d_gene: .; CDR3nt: TGTGCCAGTAGTATAAGAGGGGACACCGGGGAGCTGTTTTTT; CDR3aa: CASSIRGDTGELFF